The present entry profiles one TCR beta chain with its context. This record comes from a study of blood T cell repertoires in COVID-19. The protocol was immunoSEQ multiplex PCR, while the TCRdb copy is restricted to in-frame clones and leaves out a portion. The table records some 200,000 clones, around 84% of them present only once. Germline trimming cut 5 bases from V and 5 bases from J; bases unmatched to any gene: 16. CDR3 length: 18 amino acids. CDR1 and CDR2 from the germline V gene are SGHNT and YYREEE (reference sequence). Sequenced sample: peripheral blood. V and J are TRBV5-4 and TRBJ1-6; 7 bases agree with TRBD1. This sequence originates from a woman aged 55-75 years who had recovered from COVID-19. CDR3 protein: CASRPGTDFFRDNSPLHF. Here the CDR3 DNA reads TGTGCCAGCAGACCCGGGACAGATTTTTTTAGGGATAATTCACCCCTCCACTTT.